The 19 T cell receptor beta chains given below trace back to one sample, sequenced in a study of T cell responses to AZD1222 COVID-19 vaccine. The assay was immunoSEQ multiplex PCR, and TCRdb's table has in-frame clones only and misses some. The sample gives about 120,000 clones, roughly 90% of which show up once; 7.1% is in the top ten. Specimen: peripheral blood, collected 28 days after the second AZD1222 dose. The receptors come from an adult who received the AZD1222 COVID-19 vaccine.

The chain has TRBV7-2 and TRBJ2-3, with D possibly matching TRBD1 (5 bases). Germline-derived CDR1 and CDR2 are SGHTA and FQGNSA. Deletions cut 5 bases from V and 2 bases from J, with 20 bases between. This CDR3 is 17 amino acids long. Here the CDR3 DNA reads TGTGCCAGCAGCCAAACTGATTTCAGGGTCGCCACAGATACGCAGTATTTT. Translated: CASSQTDFRVATDTQYF.

The chain employs TRBV5-6 and TRBJ1-2; no clear D gene. The CDR3 is 13 amino acids. Germline CDR1 SGHDT, CDR2 YYEEEE. V lost 1 base and J lost 6, with 10 bases in between. DNA for the CDR3: TGTGCCAGCAGCTTGCGGGCCGCCGATGGCTACACCTTC. It yields the protein CASSLRAADGYTF.

The CDR3 DNA sequence: TGTGCCATCAGTGAGTCGGAAAGCGGGAGAGGCTACAATGAGCAGTTCTTC. Its translation: CAISESESGRGYNEQFF. The chain recombines TRBV10-3 with TRBJ2-1; 8 bases are a match to TRBD2. From germline, CDR1 is ENHRY and CDR2 SYGVKD. Trimming cost V 0 bases and J 3 bases; bases outside gene matches: 7. The CDR3 sequence is 17 residues long.

This chain links TRBV7-2 with TRBJ2-3, with 9 bases identical to TRBD1. V lost 1 base, J lost 4 bases, and 3 bases stayed unmatched. This CDR3 comprises 15 residues. The germline V gene encodes CDR1 SGHTA and CDR2 FQGNSA. The CDR3 sequence is CASSLEGQGPDTQYF. The CDR3 DNA reads TGTGCCAGCAGCTTAGAAGGACAGGGGCCAGATACGCAGTATTTT.

V is TRBV11-2 and J is TRBJ1-1, with no clear D. The CDR3 covers 12 residues. Germline CDR1 and CDR2: SGHAT and FQNNGV. V dropped 6 bases and J dropped 8 bases, with 13 bases sitting between them. As DNA, the CDR3 is TGTGCCAGCAGTTCCAATCGGATCGAAGCTTTCTTT. Translating it yields CASSSNRIEAFF. The variable domain in full, with the rest retrieved from reference TRBV11-2 and TRBJ1-1, is EAGVAQSPRYKIIEKRQSVAFWCNPISGHATLYWYQQILGQGPKLLIQFQNNGVVDDSQLPKDRFSAERLKGVDSTLKIQPAKLEDSAVYLCASSSNRIEAFFGQGTRLTVV.

This sequence joins TRBV19 and TRBJ2-2; tentative D call: TRBD2 (6 bases). CDR3 size: 14 residues. Germline loops: CDR1 LNHDA, CDR2 SQIVND (reference sequence). Trimming removed 4 bases at V and 8 bases at J, with 14 bases between. DNA of the CDR3: TGTGCCAGTAGTAACCAGCGGGTTAGGGGGGAGCTGTTTTTT. This sequence encodes CASSNQRVRGELFF.

V and J are TRBV13 and TRBJ2-4, with 9 bases matching TRBD2. The J segment lost 14 bases and the V segment lost 5 bases, leaving 19 bases of the junction unmatched. Germline CDR1 reads PRHDT; CDR2 reads FYEKMQ (reference sequence). The CDR3 loop spans 16 amino acids. The CDR3: CASSPFVGSGRGEEYF. For the CDR3, the DNA is TGTGCCAGCAGCCCTTTTGTTGGTAGCGGGAGAGGGGAGGAGTACTTC.

Comment on this clone: A junction boundary mismatches the germline segment, possibly from a read error. The V call is TRBV5-1, the J call TRBJ1-2, with 11 positions matching TRBD1. The CDR3 extends over 13 amino acids. Germline CDR1 SGHRS, CDR2 YFSETQ. The CDR3 nucleotides are TGCGCCAGCAGCCCGGGACAGGGGGGGCTTCTTTTTTTC. As protein: CASSPGQGGLLFF.

The chain uses TRBV19 and TRBJ2-3; 9 nucleotides align to TRBD1. CDR1 LNHDA and CDR2 SQIVND come from the germline V gene (reference sequence). This CDR3 has 14 residues. J was trimmed by 2 bases and V by 4 bases; bases with no gene match: 1. CDR3: CASSRTGATDTQYF. In DNA form, the CDR3 reads TGTGCCAGTAGTAGGACAGGGGCCACAGATACGCAGTATTTT.

This clone has more than one count but fewer than ten. This sequence joins TRBV7-9 and TRBJ1-1; 10 bases align to TRBD1. This CDR3 contains 14 residues. V lost 4 bases to trimming and J lost 5 bases; unmatched junction nucleotides: 4. Germline assignment: CDR1 SEHNR and CDR2 FQNEAQ (reference sequence). The CDR3 region is CASSSTGGRTEAFF. The CDR3 nucleotides are TGTGCCAGCAGCTCGACAGGGGGCAGGACTGAAGCTTTCTTT.

This rearrangement joins TRBV6-5 to TRBJ1-1; D gene unclear. This CDR3 spans 15 amino acids. Per the germline V gene, CDR1 is MNHEY and CDR2 is SVGAGI. V lost 2 bases, J lost 0 bases, and 10 bases lay in between. CDR3 sequence (DNA): TGTGCCAGCAGTTACAGGGAGGGTGTGAACACTGAAGCTTTCTTT. It is translated as CASSYREGVNTEAFF.

This rearrangement joins TRBV9 to TRBJ2-2; D ambiguous. CDR1 is SGDLS, CDR2 YYNGEE, per germline. V lost 0 bases and J 0 bases, leaving 9 bases between the germline ends. The CDR3 is 16 amino acids. The CDR3 sequence is CASSVGGTANTGELFF. In DNA, the CDR3 is TGTGCCAGCAGCGTAGGGGGAACGGCGAACACCGGGGAGCTGTTTTTT.

CDR3 DNA sequence: TGTGCCTGGAGTGTATCTGTGGTTGAGCAGTTCTTC. Translating it yields CAWSVSVVEQFF. The chain joins TRBV30 to TRBJ2-1; no clear D gene. There are 12 residues in the CDR3. V lost 0 bases to trimming and J lost 9 bases, with 9 bases between them. Per the germline V gene, CDR1 is GTSNPN and CDR2 is SVGIG (reference sequence).

The chain recombines TRBV6-6 with TRBJ2-1; 13 bases are shared with TRBD2. The CDR3 consists of 16 residues. Germline CDR1 reads MNHNY; CDR2 reads SVGAGI (reference sequence). V shed 6 bases, J shed 2 bases, and the junction held 4 bases outside the gene matches. The CDR3 coding sequence is TGTGCCAGCAGACTAGCGGGAGGGCCTCCCTACAATGAGCAGTTCTTC. Translation: CASRLAGGPPYNEQFF.

The V gene is TRBV4-1, the J gene TRBJ1-1; TRBD1 matches 9 bases. This CDR3 has 16 amino acids. V shed 4 bases, J shed 3 bases, and the junction held 9 bases outside the gene matches. Per germline, CDR1 MGHRA and CDR2 YSYEKL. The CDR3 here is CASSPRDRAWDTEAFF. CDR3 DNA sequence: TGCGCCAGCAGCCCTCGGGACAGGGCTTGGGACACTGAAGCTTTCTTT.

The chain has TRBV19 and TRBJ1-5; 8 positions agree with TRBD1. CDR3 length: 16 residues. With 10 bases clipped from V and 0 bases from J, the junction kept 11 bases outside the gene matches. CDR1 is LNHDA, CDR2 SQIVND, per germline (reference sequence). For the CDR3, the DNA is TGTGCCACTAAACCGGACAGGGAATATAGCAATCAGCCCCAGCATTTT. Amino acid sequence: CATKPDREYSNQPQHF.

The chain is built from TRBV11-2 and TRBJ2-7, with TRBD2 matching over 11 bases. This CDR3 has 16 amino acids. Germline-derived CDR1 and CDR2 are SGHAT and FQNNGV. Losses at the gene ends were 5 bases for V and 5 bases for J; bases not matched to a gene: 11. CDR3 coding DNA: TGTGCCAGCAGCAACTTACTAGCGGGAGTACTTAACGAGCAGTACTTC. Encoded protein: CASSNLLAGVLNEQYF.

The chain recombines TRBV12-3 or TRBV12-4 with TRBJ1-2; D is perhaps TRBD1 (5 bases). CDR3 size: 11 residues. V was shortened by 6 bases and J by 12 bases, with 14 bases between the two germline ends. The CDR3 sequence is CASRRGSYDTF. The CDR3 nucleotides read TGTGCCAGCAGGAGGGGCAGCTACGACACCTTC.

Written as DNA, the CDR3 is TGTGCCAGCAGCTTTAGCGGGGGGGCAACAGATACGCAGTATTTT. As protein: CASSFSGGATDTQYF. The chain is built from TRBV5-4 and TRBJ2-3, with TRBD2 identical over 11 bases. The CDR3 is 15 residues long. The junction had 2 bases not matched to a gene; V was cut back by 2 bases and J by 3 bases. Germline V gene data show CDR1 as SGHNT and CDR2 as YYREEE (reference sequence).